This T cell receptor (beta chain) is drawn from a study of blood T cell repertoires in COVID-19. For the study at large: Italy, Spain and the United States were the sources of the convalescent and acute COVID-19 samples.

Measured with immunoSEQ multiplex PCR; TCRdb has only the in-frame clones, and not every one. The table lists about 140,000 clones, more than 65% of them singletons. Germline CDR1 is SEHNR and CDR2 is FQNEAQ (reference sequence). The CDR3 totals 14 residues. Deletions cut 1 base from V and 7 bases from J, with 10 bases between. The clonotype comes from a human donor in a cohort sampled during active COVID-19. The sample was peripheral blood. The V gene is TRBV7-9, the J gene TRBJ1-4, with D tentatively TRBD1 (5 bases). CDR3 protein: CASSLVRAGEKLFF. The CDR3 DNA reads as TGTGCCAGCAGCTTAGTCAGGGCTGGTGAAAAACTGTTTTTT.